The following is a T cell receptor beta chain sequence with its context. This record belongs to a study of blood T cell repertoires in COVID-19. Study as a whole: Samples representing acute and convalescent COVID-19 were sourced from the United States, Italy and Spain. In each case, the material was cDNA or gDNA derived from T cells, B-cell-depleted T cells, or PBMCs.

CDR3 length: 15 residues. CDR1 is SGHDT, CDR2 YYEEEE, per germline. The V gene lost 4 bases and the J gene lost 0 bases, with 8 bases spanning the gap. As handled by the study authors: Reference gene primer amplification yielded estimated nucleated cell counts. Using immunoSEQ multiplex PCR, the repertoire was profiled, and TCRdb retains in-frame clones only, with some absent. V, J and clone size are taken as reported in that table, and D and trimming were inferred from the DNA itself. Among around 300,000 clones, about nine tenths were seen once, and the ten largest hold 2.2%. The gene calls are TRBV5-6 and TRBJ1-6, with D tentatively TRBD1 (6 bases). The TCR comes from a man between 50 and 59 years old with acute or convalescent COVID-19. Sequenced input: peripheral blood. CDR3 nucleotide sequence: TGTGCCAGCAGCCAGGACAGCTCCTATAATTCACCCCTCCACTTT. As protein: CASSQDSSYNSPLHF.